These T cell receptor beta chains were read from a single sample in a study of PD-1 blockade in mismatch repair-deficient tumors. Profiling relied on immunoSEQ multiplex PCR, and the TCRdb table lists in-frame clones only, not all of them. Here the sample spans 100,000 to 150,000 clones, about 88% being singletons. The specimen was peripheral blood, collected 44 weeks after starting pembrolizumab. The receptors come from an adult with mismatch repair-deficient cancer. CDR3s include the opening cysteine and the closing phenylalanine or tryptophan. The D gene is left open where the match is weak. Expanded clones get a size class; other rows say once, few or many, or leave the size out.

d_call	v_call	clone_size	j_call	cdr3_nt	cdr3_aa
TRBD1	TRBV30	.	TRBJ2-7	TGTGCCTGGTCCAGGACAGGCTTCTCCCACGAGCAGTACTTC	CAWSRTGFSHEQYF
TRBD1	TRBV10-3	.	TRBJ1-1	TGTGCCATCAGTGAGCCAACCAGGGGGCGGGTCACTGAAGCTTTCTTT	CAISEPTRGRVTEAFF
TRBD2	TRBV11-2	.	TRBJ2-5	TGTGCCAGCAGTTCTAGCGGGAGGGAACGGGAGACCCAGTACTTC	CASSSSGRERETQYF
.	TRBV6-4	.	TRBJ2-1	TGTGCCAGCAGCGAGGGGCATCCGGCTGAGCAGTTCTTC	CASSEGHPAEQFF
.	TRBV30	.	TRBJ2-7	TGTGCCTGGAGTGTACTTGGCGGTTCCTACGAGCAGTACTTC	CAWSVLGGSYEQYF
.	TRBV4-1	.	TRBJ2-7	TGCGCCAGCAGCCTTAACCGGGACGGTGCCTACGAGCAGTACTTC	CASSLNRDGAYEQYF
.	TRBV5-5	.	TRBJ2-1	TGTGCCAGCAGCGCCTTCGTGTGGAATGAGCAGTTCTTC	CASSAFVWNEQFF
.	TRBV19	once	TRBJ1-1	TGTGCCAGTAACGGGGCAGCGCCTAGAGAAGCTTTCTTT	CASNGAAPREAFF
TRBD2	TRBV28	.	TRBJ2-7	TGTGCCTCCCGGACTAGCAGGTACGAGCAGTACTTC	CASRTSRYEQYF
TRBD1	TRBV4-3	.	TRBJ2-7	TGCGCCAGCAGCCAGTATACAGGGGGAGGCTACGAGCAGTACTTC	CASSQYTGGGYEQYF
.	TRBV13	.	TRBJ1-3	TGTGCCAGCAGCAAACCTTTCCGAGGGGAGGGAAACACCATATATTTT	CASSKPFRGEGNTIYF
.	TRBV11-2	few	TRBJ2-7	TGTGCCAGCAGCTTAGCGGGGCGCTACGAGCAGTACTTC	CASSLAGRYEQYF
.	TRBV27	.	TRBJ2-7	TGTGCCAGCAGTCTAGGAGCCGTCGGGGCTAGCTTCTACGAGCAGTACTTC	CASSLGAVGASFYEQYF
TRBD2	TRBV19	.	TRBJ2-1	TGTGCCAGTAGTATGGCTAGCGGGAGCTGGAATGAGCAGTTCTTC	CASSMASGSWNEQFF
.	TRBV18	.	TRBJ2-3	TGTGCCAGCTCACCACCTCTGAGGGAGCGAGGGACAGATACGCAGTATTTT	CASSPPLRERGTDTQYF
TRBD2	TRBV30	.	TRBJ2-5	TGTGCCTGGAGTCCTTTGACTAGCGGGAGGGAGTGGAAAGAGACCCAGTACTTC	CAWSPLTSGREWKETQYF